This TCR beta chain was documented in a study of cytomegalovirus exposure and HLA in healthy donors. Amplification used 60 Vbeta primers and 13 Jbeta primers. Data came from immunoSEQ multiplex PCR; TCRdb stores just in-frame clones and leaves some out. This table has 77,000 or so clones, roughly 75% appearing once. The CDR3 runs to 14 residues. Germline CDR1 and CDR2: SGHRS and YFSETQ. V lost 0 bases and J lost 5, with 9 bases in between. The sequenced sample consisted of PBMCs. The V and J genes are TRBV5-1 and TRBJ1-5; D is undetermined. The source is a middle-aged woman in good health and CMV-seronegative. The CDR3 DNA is TGCGCCAGCAGCTTGGCCGGGTTTGATCAGCCCCAGCATTTT. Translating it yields CASSLAGFDQPQHF.